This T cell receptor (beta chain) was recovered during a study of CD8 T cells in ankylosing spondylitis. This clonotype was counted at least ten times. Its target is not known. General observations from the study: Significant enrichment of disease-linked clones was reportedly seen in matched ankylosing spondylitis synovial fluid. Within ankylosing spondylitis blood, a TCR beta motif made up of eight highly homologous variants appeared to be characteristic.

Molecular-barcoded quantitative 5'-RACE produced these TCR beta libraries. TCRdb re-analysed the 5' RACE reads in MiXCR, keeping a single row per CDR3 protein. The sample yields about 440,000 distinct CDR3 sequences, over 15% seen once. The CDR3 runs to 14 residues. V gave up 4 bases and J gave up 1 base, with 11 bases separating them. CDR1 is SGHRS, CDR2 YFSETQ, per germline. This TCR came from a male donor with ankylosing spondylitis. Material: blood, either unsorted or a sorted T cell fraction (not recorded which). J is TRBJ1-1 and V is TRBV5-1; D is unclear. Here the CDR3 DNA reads TGCGCCAGCAGCGGTTCAACATGGAACACTGAAGCTTTCTTT. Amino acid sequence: CASSGSTWNTEAFF.